The 21 T cell receptor beta chains below come from one sample, sequenced in a study of blood T cells in healthy people across ages. The use of a sample-barcoded 5' primer and a J-beta primer mix characterized a second PCR of 7 to 11 cycles. TCRdb itself ran the 5' RACE reads through MiXCR, one entry per CDR3 protein. The table lists fewer than 1.5 million distinct CDR3 sequences, around 42% of them singletons, with roughly 7.7% in the top ten. The sequenced material came from blood. These receptors all stem from a woman aged 18-30 years in good health.

This clonotype came up a few times. The gene calls are TRBV7-9 and TRBJ1-2; D call uncertain. This CDR3 is 14 amino acids long. The germline V gene encodes CDR1 SEHNR and CDR2 FQNEAQ (reference sequence). Trimming took 7 bases from V and 4 from J, leaving 16 bases between them. DNA for the CDR3: TGTGCCAGCACCCCCGGGAGGGTTCCCTATGGCTACACCTTC. It codes for CASTPGRVPYGYTF.

The V call is TRBV29-1, the J call TRBJ1-1; 10 bases align to TRBD1. Germline CDR1 is SQVTM and CDR2 is ANQGSEA. CDR3 length: 15 residues. Losses at the gene ends were 7 bases for V and 5 bases for J; bases not matched to a gene: 13. The CDR3 sequence: CSGDRQGAGRTEAFF. The CDR3 region has the DNA TGCAGCGGCGATAGACAGGGGGCTGGGAGGACTGAAGCTTTCTTT.

This clonotype was counted only a few times. J is TRBJ2-7 and V is TRBV28, with TRBD1 matching 7 bases. The CDR3 is 15 amino acids. The J segment lost 2 bases and the V segment lost 3 bases, leaving 7 bases of the junction unmatched. In germline, CDR1 is MDHEN, CDR2 SYDVKM. Here the CDR3 reads CASSFFRDSPYEQYF. CDR3 sequence (DNA): TGTGCCAGCAGTTTTTTCCGGGACAGTCCCTACGAGCAGTACTTC.

This clonotype came up a few times. Here the CDR3 reads CASSLTSDVNEQFF. CDR3 bases: TGTGCCAGCAGCCTTACTAGCGACGTCAATGAGCAGTTCTTC. The chain employs TRBV6-6 and TRBJ2-1; 7 bases fit TRBD2. Germline CDR1 MNHNY, CDR2 SVGAGI (reference sequence). With 6 bases clipped from V and 6 bases from J, the junction kept 8 bases outside the gene matches. The CDR3 is made up of 14 amino acids.

This clonotype has only a few counts. CDR3 coding DNA: TGTGCCAGCAGTCGAGGGACGCCTAGCTCCTACGAGCAGTACTTC. This translates into CASSRGTPSSYEQYF. The chain couples TRBV27 to TRBJ2-7; either TRBD1 or TRBD2 may fit D (5 bases each). Looked up from germline, CDR1 is MNHEY and CDR2 is SMNVEV (reference sequence). CDR3 length equals 15 residues. Trimming shortened V by 5 bases and J by 0 bases, and 14 bases separated the two germline ends.

The V gene is TRBV11-2, the J gene TRBJ2-4; possible D gene TRBD1, 5 bases. TRBJ2-7 matches the DNA end more closely, so the J call is doubtful. CDR3 length: 15 residues. Germline V gene lookup returns CDR1 SGHAT and CDR2 FQNNGV. The CDR3 DNA reads as TGTGCCAGCAGCTTAGGGTCAGGGCCTAACTACGAGCAGTACTTC. The encoded protein is CASSLGSGPNYEQYF.

The genes are TRBV6-1 and TRBJ1-2; 7 bases are shared with TRBD1. The CDR3 totals 17 residues. V shed 0 bases and J 7 bases; nucleotides not matched to a gene: 14. From germline, CDR1 is MNHNS and CDR2 SASEGT. CDR3 loop: CASSEAWAGGLSGGYTF. The CDR3 DNA is TGTGCCAGCAGTGAAGCGTGGGCAGGGGGGCTGAGTGGTGGCTACACCTTC.

This clonotype was detected only a few times. The chain joins TRBV7-2 to TRBJ2-1, with 11 bases lining up with TRBD2. Germline lookup yields CDR1 SGHTA and CDR2 FQGNSA. This CDR3 is built from 20 residues. Trimming at V came to 5 bases and at J to 0 bases, leaving 15 bases not matched to a gene. This chain's CDR3 is CASSGEVGLAGASSYNEQFF. CDR3 coding DNA: TGTGCCAGCAGCGGAGAGGTCGGACTAGCGGGTGCAAGCTCCTACAATGAGCAGTTCTTC. Drawing the rest from reference TRBV7-2 and TRBJ2-1, the complete variable domain is GAGVSQSPSNKVTEKGKDVELRCDPISGHTALYWYRQSLGQGLEFLIYFQGNSAPDKSGLPSDRFSAERTGGSVSTLTIQRTQQEDSAVYLCASSGEVGLAGASSYNEQFFGPGTRLTVL.

The chain has TRBV20-1 and TRBJ2-3; TRBD2 matches 9 bases. The germline V gene has CDR1 DFQATT and CDR2 SNEGSKA (reference sequence). The ends lost 4 bases at V and 2 bases at J; junction bases unmatched: 7. CDR3 length equals 15 residues. CDR3 amino acids: CSATPSGITTDTQYF. CDR3 bases: TGCAGTGCTACCCCTAGCGGGATCACCACAGATACGCAGTATTTT.

The chain carries TRBV6-4 and TRBJ2-3, with 12 nucleotides matching TRBD2. J gave up 5 bases and V 2 bases, and 8 bases lay outside the gene matches. CDR3 length equals 17 residues. The germline gives CDR1 MRHNA, CDR2 SNTAGT. Here the CDR3 DNA reads TGTGCCAGCAGTGACACTAGCGGGAGGACGCACGTAGATACGCAGTATTTT. Its protein is CASSDTSGRTHVDTQYF.

There are a few counts of this clonotype. V usage is TRBV3-1 and J usage is TRBJ2-7, with D unresolved. In germline, CDR1 is LGHDT, CDR2 YNNKEL (reference sequence). The V end lost 0 bases, the J end lost 1 base, and 10 bases lay between the germline ends. The CDR3 is made up of 15 amino acids. In nucleotides, the CDR3 is TGTGCCAGCAGCCAAGAAACCGCAGGTTCCTACGAGCAGTACTTC. Encoded protein: CASSQETAGSYEQYF.

The gene calls are TRBV7-9 and TRBJ2-7, with 8 bases matching TRBD2. This CDR3 contains 15 residues. Germline CDR1 SEHNR, CDR2 FQNEAQ (reference sequence). The V segment lost 5 bases and the J segment 1 base; nucleotides outside the gene matches: 7. CDR3 residues: CASSPTRGDSYEQYF. The DNA of the CDR3 is TGTGCCAGCAGCCCGACGCGGGGGGATTCCTACGAGCAGTACTTC.

In its sample, this clonotype was seen once. The chain recombines TRBV2 with TRBJ2-3; perhaps TRBD2 as D (6 bases). Germline CDR1 and CDR2: SNHLY and FYNNEI. V lost 6 bases and J lost 1, with 14 bases in between. The CDR3 sequence is 15 residues long. This chain's CDR3 is CASSGGISGTDTQYF. DNA of the CDR3: TGTGCCAGCAGCGGCGGGATCTCGGGCACAGATACGCAGTATTTT.

This clonotype was observed a handful of times. The chain joins TRBV6-1 to TRBJ1-5, with D uncertain. Germline assignment: CDR1 MNHNS and CDR2 SASEGT. V was clipped by 2 bases and J by 4 bases, with 15 bases between them. The CDR3 is 16 residues long. This chain's CDR3 is CASSETRIEFNQPQHF. In DNA form, the CDR3 reads TGTGCCAGCAGTGAAACGAGGATAGAGTTTAATCAGCCCCAGCATTTT.

The chain recombines TRBV9 with TRBJ2-3; D gene unclear. Germline V gives CDR1 SGDLS, CDR2 YYNGEE. This CDR3 has 14 residues. Trimming left V 0 bases short and J 0 bases short, with 5 bases between. As DNA, the CDR3 is TGTGCCAGCAGCGTAGAGCCGAGCACAGATACGCAGTATTTT. Amino acid sequence: CASSVEPSTDTQYF. The full variable domain, completed using reference TRBV9 and TRBJ2-3, is DSGVTQTPKHLITATGQRVTLRCSPRSGDLSVYWYQQSLDQGLQFLIQYYNGEERAKGNILERFSAQQFPDLHSELNLSSLELGDSALYFCASSVEPSTDTQYFGPGTRLTVL.

Worth noting for this clonotype: One base away lies a much larger clone, so this may be a sequencing read error. This chain joins TRBV4-1 and TRBJ2-3; D unclear. Germline V CDR1 and CDR2: MGHRA, YSYEKL. This CDR3 region has 12 residues. The CDR3 here is CASSLLGDAQYF. CDR3 DNA: TGCGCCAGCAGCCTCCTAGGAGATGCGCAGTATTTT.

This clonotype was detected only a few times. The V gene is TRBV2, the J gene TRBJ1-6; possibly TRBD1 for D (5 bases). Germline-derived CDR1 and CDR2 are SNHLY and FYNNEI. CDR3 length: 16 residues. Between the trimmed V and J ends, which lost 0 bases and 7 bases, there was a span of 13 bases. The CDR3 region is CASSEASGMRNSPLHF. DNA for the CDR3: TGTGCCAGCAGTGAAGCTTCAGGGATGCGGAATTCACCCCTCCACTTT.

The rearrangement links TRBV28 to TRBJ1-6; maybe TRBD1 (6 bases). CDR3 size: 16 residues. V was cut by 6 bases and J by 5 bases, with 17 bases left in between. Germline CDR1 and CDR2: MDHEN and SYDVKM. The CDR3 loop is CASSPPGQFNNSPLHF. DNA of the CDR3: TGTGCCAGCAGCCCCCCCGGACAGTTTAATAATTCACCCCTCCACTTT.

This sequence joins TRBV6-5 and TRBJ2-7; 7 positions match TRBD2. The length of the CDR3 is 14 residues. V lost 9 bases, J lost 4 bases, and 12 bases stayed unmatched. Germline V gene lookup returns CDR1 MNHEY and CDR2 SVGAGI. This CDR3 is CASAIAGVDYEQYF. CDR3 coding DNA: TGTGCCAGTGCGATCGCGGGAGTAGATTACGAGCAGTACTTC.

This chain connects TRBV5-6 to TRBJ1-5; D remains ambiguous. The CDR3 totals 15 residues. V shed 0 bases and J shed 4 bases, with 11 bases lying between them. The germline V gene has CDR1 SGHDT and CDR2 YYEEEE. The CDR3 coding sequence is TGTGCCAGCAGCTTGGAAGGGAGCACGAATCAGCCCCAGCATTTT. Its translation is CASSLEGSTNQPQHF.

CDR3 in DNA: TGTGCCTGGAGTCGGGGCGCCGCGCCGGGTGAAAAACTGTTTTTT. As protein: CAWSRGAAPGEKLFF. The chain joins TRBV30 to TRBJ1-4; TRBD1 is a possible D gene (5 bases). Germline lookup yields CDR1 GTSNPN and CDR2 SVGIG (reference sequence). This CDR3 spans 15 amino acids. V lost 2 bases and J 7 bases, leaving 17 bases between the germline ends. Full variable domain (missing parts from reference TRBV30 and TRBJ1-4): SQTIHQWPATLVQPVGSPLSLECTVEGTSNPNLYWYRQAAGRGLQLLFYSVGIGQISSEVPQNLSASRPQDRQFILSSKKLLLSDSGFYLCAWSRGAAPGEKLFFGSGTQLSVL.